The rows below give T cell receptor beta chains drawn from one sample of a study of T cells in Graves' hyperthyroidism and ophthalmopathy. TCRdb used MiXCR to reprocess the multiplex PCR reads, holding one entry per CDR3 protein. This sample has almost 600,000 distinct CDR3 sequences; approximately 14% occur once, and the top ten carry less than 6%. Sample: blood. The receptors here all came from a woman aged 25 to 39 with Graves' hyperthyroidism that later progressed to Graves' ophthalmopathy. The CDR3 runs from the conserved cysteine through the conserved F or W. A D gene is named only where the DNA matches it firmly. Clone size is stated in some rows and not others, as once, few, many or a class when expanded.

D gene,clone size,V gene,J gene,CDR3 protein,CDR3 DNA
NA,many,TRBV12-3/TRBV12-4,TRBJ1-1,CASSSPTEAFF,TGTGCCAGCAGTTCCCCTACTGAAGCTTTCTTT
NA,NA,TRBV24-1,TRBJ2-7,CATSDRTGAEQYF,TGTGCCACCAGTGACCGGACTGGGGCCGAGCAGTACTTC
NA,few,TRBV28,TRBJ2-7,CASSLGYFYEQYF,TGTGCCAGCAGTTTGGGTTATTTCTACGAGCAGTACTTC
NA,few,TRBV20-1,TRBJ2-7,CSVLGLVHEQYF,TGCAGTGTTTTGGGGCTCGTCCACGAGCAGTACTTC
NA,NA,TRBV12-3/TRBV12-4,TRBJ1-6,CASSLGGQTNSPLHF,TGTGCCAGCAGCTTAGGAGGGCAGACAAATTCACCCCTCCACTTT
NA,NA,TRBV5-6,TRBJ2-7,CASSLWDEQYF,TGTGCCAGCAGCTTATGGGACGAGCAGTACTTC
NA,NA,TRBV20-1,TRBJ2-3,CSAKESEGTDTQYF,TGCAGTGCTAAGGAGTCGGAAGGCACAGATACGCAGTATTTT
NA,many,TRBV30,TRBJ2-1,CAWSTENYNEQFF,TGTGCCTGGAGTACGGAGAATTACAATGAGCAGTTCTTC
NA,NA,TRBV18,TRBJ1-2,CASSPGRDGYGYTF,TGTGCCAGCTCACCAGGTCGGGACGGATATGGCTACACCTTC
NA,NA,TRBV28,TRBJ1-2,CASLNWGNYVYTF,TGTGCCAGCCTTAACTGGGGAAACTATGTCTACACCTTC
TRBD2,few,TRBV11-3,TRBJ2-3,CASSFSWISGEDRDTQYF,TGTGCCAGCAGCTTCTCCTGGATAAGCGGGGAGGACCGCGATACGCAGTATTTT
TRBD2,NA,TRBV7-8,TRBJ2-3,CASSLRLAGGPTDTQYF,TGTGCCAGCAGCTTAAGACTAGCGGGAGGGCCTACAGATACGCAGTATTTT
NA,NA,TRBV29-1,TRBJ2-7,CSVEEDSPPYEQYF,TGCAGCGTTGAAGAAGACAGCCCCCCCTACGAGCAGTACTTC
NA,many,TRBV18,TRBJ2-2,CASSPPNQWNTGELFF,TGTGCCAGCTCACCACCGAACCAGTGGAACACCGGGGAGCTGTTTTTT
NA,many,TRBV24-1,TRBJ2-1,CATSEGLAKYNEQFF,TGTGCCACCAGTGAAGGTCTAGCGAAATACAATGAGCAGTTCTTC
NA,many,TRBV19,TRBJ1-4,CASSPLDGVNEKLFF,TGTGCCAGTAGTCCGCTGGATGGGGTAAATGAAAAACTGTTTTTT
TRBD2,many,TRBV15,TRBJ2-1,CATSRVLAGDNEQFF,TGTGCCACCAGCAGAGTACTAGCGGGAGACAATGAGCAGTTCTTC
TRBD1,many,TRBV20-1,TRBJ1-2,CSALRLRGRLEGYTF,TGCAGTGCCCTGAGACTCAGGGGGCGCTTGGAAGGCTACACCTTC
NA,many,TRBV6-1,TRBJ1-2,CASSYGAGNPNSYTF,TGTGCCAGCAGTTACGGGGCGGGGAACCCAAATAGCTACACCTTC
TRBD2,many,TRBV2,TRBJ2-7,CASSVGLAGDGAYEQYF,TGTGCCAGCAGTGTAGGACTAGCGGGAGATGGAGCCTACGAGCAGTACTTC
NA,NA,TRBV19,TRBJ1-1,CATIERGGSTEAFF,TGTGCCACCATAGAACGGGGCGGAAGCACTGAAGCTTTCTTT
NA,few,TRBV11-1,TRBJ2-2,CASTSLGGTSNTGELFF,TGTGCCAGCACCTCACTAGGCGGTACCTCGAACACCGGGGAGCTGTTTTTT
NA,many,TRBV7-2,TRBJ2-1,CASSLARIYNEQFF,TGTGCCAGCAGCTTAGCTCGCATTTACAATGAGCAGTTCTTC
TRBD1,many,TRBV28,TRBJ2-5,CASRRTGVIVTQYF,TGTGCCAGCAGAAGGACAGGGGTGATTGTGACCCAGTACTTC
NA,many,TRBV24-1,TRBJ2-3,CATSATTDTQYF,TGTGCCACCAGTGCGACCACAGATACGCAGTATTTT
NA,many,TRBV7-2,TRBJ2-6,CASSQGSGANVLTF,TGTGCCAGCAGCCAGGGATCTGGGGCCAACGTCCTGACTTTC
NA,NA,TRBV9,TRBJ1-4,CVSGGSQTNEKLFF,TGTGTCAGCGGTGGGTCGCAGACTAATGAAAAACTGTTTTTT
TRBD1,many,TRBV24-1,TRBJ2-6,CATSDKGAGANVLTF,TGTGCCACCAGTGACAAGGGGGCAGGGGCCAACGTCCTGACTTTC
NA,NA,TRBV7-2,TRBJ2-1,CASSWRGKRLSSYNEQFF,TGTGCCAGCAGCTGGCGGGGTAAGCGGCTGAGCTCCTACAATGAGCAGTTCTTC
TRBD1,few,TRBV6-2/TRBV6-3,TRBJ1-5,CASAPGGWNQPQHF,TGTGCCAGCGCGCCAGGGGGGTGGAATCAGCCCCAGCATTTT
NA,few,TRBV6-6,TRBJ1-6,CASSYGGRSSYNSPLHF,TGTGCCAGCAGTTACGGCGGCAGAAGCTCCTATAATTCACCCCTCCACTTT
TRBD2,many,TRBV27,TRBJ2-7,CASSITAGLAYEQYF,TGTGCCAGCAGTATCACAGCGGGACTAGCCTACGAGCAGTACTTC
NA,NA,TRBV28,TRBJ2-2,CASRGTIDTGELFF,TGTGCCAGTAGGGGGACCATCGACACCGGGGAGCTGTTTTTT
NA,NA,TRBV5-1,TRBJ1-4,CASSWGGSITNEKLFF,TGCGCCAGCAGCTGGGGGGGATCGATAACTAATGAAAAACTGTTTTTT
TRBD2,many,TRBV7-3,TRBJ2-1,CASSRPSEATSGSGDEQFF,TGTGCCAGCAGCAGACCCTCCGAAGCTACTAGCGGGAGTGGCGATGAGCAGTTCTTC
NA,NA,TRBV20-1,TRBJ2-7,CSAEAGVGEQYF,TGCAGTGCTGAGGCCGGAGTGGGCGAGCAGTACTTC
TRBD2,many,TRBV28,TRBJ2-7,CASSRRLAGEYEQYF,TGTGCCAGCAGTCGGCGACTAGCCGGAGAATACGAGCAGTACTTC
NA,NA,TRBV20-1,TRBJ2-7,CSAAGGSTFYEQYF,TGCAGTGCTGCCGGGGGCAGTACCTTCTACGAGCAGTACTTC
NA,many,TRBV27,TRBJ2-3,CASSLSIGGADTQYF,TGTGCCAGCAGTTTATCGATCGGGGGTGCAGATACGCAGTATTTT
NA,many,TRBV12-3/TRBV12-4,TRBJ2-7,CASSFLSYEQYF,TGTGCCAGCAGTTTTTTGTCCTACGAGCAGTACTTC
NA,many,TRBV28,TRBJ1-4,CASSFPRPPSGEKLFF,TGTGCCAGCAGTTTCCCACGCCCTCCAAGCGGTGAAAAACTGTTTTTT
NA,few,TRBV5-1,TRBJ2-5,CASTMTLGGQETQYF,TGCGCCAGCACCATGACACTAGGAGGGCAAGAGACCCAGTACTTC
TRBD2,few,TRBV5-1,TRBJ2-2,CASSLLAPGGTGELFF,TGCGCCAGCAGCTTGCTCGCGCCGGGGGGCACCGGGGAGCTGTTTTTT
NA,NA,TRBV19,TRBJ2-1,CASTQAQIRTYNEQFF,TGTGCCAGTACCCAGGCCCAGATCCGTACCTACAATGAGCAGTTCTTC
NA,NA,TRBV15,TRBJ1-5,CATSRVGEWSNQPQHF,TGTGCCACCAGCAGAGTAGGGGAATGGAGCAATCAGCCCCAGCATTTT
TRBD2,many,TRBV20-1,TRBJ2-1,CSAGSSGVVGNEQFF,TGCAGTGCTGGATCTAGCGGGGTTGTTGGCAATGAGCAGTTCTTC
NA,many,TRBV19,TRBJ1-5,CASSMAVSSNPQHF,TGTGCCAGTAGTATGGCAGTATCATCAAACCCCCAGCATTTT
NA,few,TRBV6-4,TRBJ1-5,CASNLQRNRSNQPQHF,TGTGCCAGCAATCTACAGCGCAATAGGAGCAATCAGCCCCAGCATTTT